This record concerns one TCR beta chain sequence. The CDR3 runs 15 residues. V lost 1 base to trimming and J lost 4 bases; unmatched junction nucleotides: 9. The germline gives CDR1 SQVTM, CDR2 ANQGSEA. The data were obtained in a study of cytomegalovirus exposure and HLA in healthy donors. Primers for the PCR totalled 60 Vbeta and 13 Jbeta. The method was immunoSEQ multiplex PCR; TCRdb's version includes in-frame clones alone and lacks a portion of them. Among roughly 190,000 clones listed, roughly 80% were seen once. The sequence was collected from a middle-aged man in good health and CMV-seropositive. The chain carries TRBV29-1 and TRBJ2-7; 8 bases match TRBD1. Sequenced: PBMCs. The DNA of the CDR3 is TGCAGCGTTGAAGGCCAGGACAGGGTAGAGTACGAGCAGTACTTC. It is translated as CSVEGQDRVEYEQYF.